The 27 T cell receptor beta chains below come from one sample, sequenced in a study of blood T cell repertoires in COVID-19. Profiling relied on immunoSEQ multiplex PCR, and the TCRdb table lists in-frame clones only, not all of them. The table includes about 380,000 clones, 87% detected once. Sequenced input: PBMCs or T cells enriched from blood (not recorded which). Receptors were obtained from a man aged 25 to 40 who had recovered from COVID-19.

This clone came up a few times. J is TRBJ2-2 and V is TRBV10-1; D unresolved. Trimming took 6 bases from V and 7 from J, leaving 9 bases between them. Per germline, CDR1 WNHNN and CDR2 SYGVQD (reference sequence). CDR3 length equals 12 residues. The CDR3 coding sequence is TGCGCCAGCAGCCCCGGCGGCGGGGAGCTGTTTTTT. It codes for CASSPGGGELFF.

The V gene is TRBV18, the J gene TRBJ1-6; no definite D call. Per the germline V gene, CDR1 is KGHSH and CDR2 is LQKENI. The CDR3 covers 14 residues. Trimming took 4 bases from V and 0 from J, leaving 4 bases between them. CDR3 DNA: TGTGCCAGCTCACTAAACTCCTATAATTCACCCCTCCACTTT. Residues: CASSLNSYNSPLHF.

The chain carries TRBV12-3 or TRBV12-4 and TRBJ2-1, with TRBD1 identical over 12 bases. The CDR3 spans 13 residues. V lost 5 bases and J lost 12; bases outside the gene matches: 5. The chain's CDR3 is CASSPGTGGRQFF. The CDR3 DNA follows: TGTGCCAGCAGTCCCGGGACAGGGGGCCGGCAGTTCTTC.

This clone was counted between two and nine times. V usage is TRBV25-1 and J usage is TRBJ2-2; 8 nucleotides line up with TRBD1. The CDR3 is 16 amino acids. Germline CDR1 is MGHDK and CDR2 is SYGVNS. Trimming took 4 bases from V and 4 from J; bases not matched to a gene: 8. The CDR3 sequence: CASSAQTGGRTGELFF. The CDR3 DNA reads as TGTGCCAGCAGTGCGCAAACAGGGGGTCGCACCGGGGAGCTGTTTTTT.

The rearrangement links TRBV9 to TRBJ1-2; no clear D. V lost 0 bases, J lost 0 bases, and 6 bases lay in between. Germline-derived CDR1 and CDR2 are SGDLS and YYNGEE. The CDR3 consists of 14 residues. The CDR3 region is CASSVALANYGYTF. The CDR3 DNA follows: TGTGCCAGCAGCGTAGCGTTAGCTAACTATGGCTACACCTTC.

This chain links TRBV7-9 with TRBJ2-5; tentatively, D is TRBD2 (6 bases). V gave up 1 base and J gave up 10 bases, with 16 bases separating them. Germline V gene sequence: CDR1 SEHNR, CDR2 FQNEAQ (reference sequence). CDR3 length equals 14 residues. The CDR3 nucleotides are TGTGCCAGCAGCTTAGTTGAGGGCTGGAGGGACCAGTACTTC. Its translation: CASSLVEGWRDQYF.

This clone was recorded a few times. The chain couples TRBV6-6 to TRBJ1-3, with a tentative D call TRBD1 (6 bases). This CDR3 has 14 residues. The V gene's germline CDR1 is MNHNY and CDR2 SVGAGI (reference sequence). The V end lost 6 bases, the J end lost 2 bases, and 11 bases lay between the germline ends. This CDR3 reads CASSLQGAGNTIYF. The CDR3 nucleotides read TGTGCCAGCAGCTTACAGGGTGCTGGAAACACCATATATTTT.

V and J are TRBV5-1 and TRBJ1-6, with 7 bases identical to TRBD1. The CDR3 is 15 residues long. Germline V gene sequence: CDR1 SGHRS, CDR2 YFSETQ. After removal of 4 bases from V and 6 bases from J, the junction contained 7 bases not matched to a gene. CDR3 in DNA: TGCGCCAGCAGCCCAGGGGACAGTGGTAATTCACCCCTCCACTTT. It yields the protein CASSPGDSGNSPLHF.

The chain has TRBV6-2 or TRBV6-3 and TRBJ1-5; TRBD1 is a possible D gene (6 bases). CDR1 and CDR2 from the germline V gene are MNHEY and SVGEGT. The CDR3 is 15 amino acids. V dropped 2 bases and J dropped 4 bases, with 12 bases sitting between them. CDR3 residues: CASSYLTGANQPQHF. CDR3 coding DNA: TGTGCCAGCAGTTACCTGACAGGAGCAAATCAGCCCCAGCATTTT.

CDR3 nucleotide sequence: TGTGCCAGCAGCTTGTGGGGCAGGGAAGACGAGCAGTACTTC. Protein product: CASSLWGREDEQYF. This sequence joins TRBV5-6 and TRBJ2-7, with a tentative D call TRBD1 (5 bases). This CDR3 has 14 amino acids. V lost 1 base, J lost 5 bases, and 13 bases lay in between. Looked up from germline, CDR1 is SGHDT and CDR2 is YYEEEE. Using reference TRBV5-6 and TRBJ2-7 for the parts outside the CDR3, the full variable domain is DAGVTQSPTHLIKTRGQQVTLRCSPKSGHDTVSWYQQALGQGPQFIFQYYEEEERQRGNFPDRFSGHQFPNYSSELNVNALLLGDSALYLCASSLWGREDEQYFGPGTRLTVT.

The table lists this clone with a count of one. The chain joins TRBV5-1 to TRBJ2-7; 9 bases match TRBD1. V shed 5 bases and J 1 base; nucleotides not matched to a gene: 10. The germline V gene has CDR1 SGHRS and CDR2 YFSETQ. The CDR3 loop spans 16 amino acids. The CDR3 region has the DNA TGCGCCAGCAGTTTCGAGGGGACAGGGCATTCCTACGAGCAGTACTTC. Its protein is CASSFEGTGHSYEQYF.

The chain links TRBV9 to TRBJ1-5; no firm D call. V shed 0 bases and J shed 7 bases, with 14 bases lying between them. Looked up from germline, CDR1 is SGDLS and CDR2 is YYNGEE. CDR3 length: 15 amino acids. This CDR3 is CASSVGSAGSQPQHF. Written as DNA, the CDR3 is TGTGCCAGCAGCGTAGGATCGGCGGGAAGCCAGCCCCAGCATTTT.

The J gene is TRBJ2-1, the V gene TRBV5-1; D perhaps matches TRBD1 (5 bases). The V end was cut by 3 bases, the J end by 5 bases, with 18 bases between. CDR3 length: 16 residues. CDR1 SGHRS and CDR2 YFSETQ come from the germline V gene. The chain's CDR3 is CASSSRTFFPNNEQFF. CDR3 in DNA: TGCGCCAGCAGCTCGCGGACATTTTTCCCGAACAATGAGCAGTTCTTC.

V gene TRBV29-1 combines with J gene TRBJ2-2; perhaps TRBD1 as D (6 bases). V was clipped by 6 bases and J by 3 bases, with 14 bases between them. Looked up from germline, CDR1 is SQVTM and CDR2 is ANQGSEA. The CDR3 extends over 14 amino acids. The CDR3 DNA is TGCAGCGTCGCAGGGGATTCGGACACCGGGGAGCTGTTTTTT. It is translated as CSVAGDSDTGELFF.

The CDR3 DNA reads TGTGCCAGCAGCTTACTAGCGGGGCTATACAATGAGCAGTTCTTC. Translation: CASSLLAGLYNEQFF. The chain joins TRBV7-9 to TRBJ2-1; 9 positions agree with TRBD2. This CDR3 has 15 amino acids. V lost 2 bases, J lost 4 bases, and 3 bases stayed unmatched. Per germline, CDR1 SEHNR and CDR2 FQNEAQ (reference sequence).

This chain joins TRBV19 and TRBJ2-1; tentative D call: TRBD2 (6 bases). V shed 3 bases and J shed 8 bases, with 20 bases lying between them. CDR1 is LNHDA and CDR2 is SQIVND in the germline V gene (reference sequence). This CDR3 has 16 amino acids. CDR3 DNA: TGTGCCAGTAGTATCGGTTCCGGGACTCCCCGCGATGAGCAGTTCTTC. Encoded protein: CASSIGSGTPRDEQFF.

This rearrangement joins TRBV11-2 to TRBJ2-2; 7 nucleotides match TRBD2. This CDR3 has 17 amino acids. Germline CDR1 and CDR2: SGHAT and FQNNGV. The V and J ends lost 2 bases and 3 bases, in that order; junction bases with no gene match: 9. CDR3 bases: TGTGCCAGCAGCTTAACATTTCCGGGGGGAGACACCGGGGAGCTGTTTTTT. Its translation is CASSLTFPGGDTGELFF.

V gene TRBV4-2 combines with J gene TRBJ1-2; D ambiguous. V was shortened by 1 base and J by 5 bases, with 14 bases between the two germline ends. The CDR3 has 15 amino acids. Germline V gene lookup returns CDR1 LGHNA and CDR2 YNFKEQ. CDR3 residues: CASSQVGWMEYGYTF. CDR3 DNA: TGTGCCAGCAGCCAAGTCGGGTGGATGGAATATGGCTACACCTTC.

The chain employs TRBV4-1 and TRBJ2-6, with no clear D. Trimming stripped 0 bases from V and 0 bases from J, with 6 bases between. From germline, CDR1 is MGHRA and CDR2 YSYEKL. This CDR3 region has 16 residues. The CDR3 sequence: CASSQDGSSGANVLTF. DNA of the CDR3: TGCGCCAGCAGCCAAGACGGTAGCTCTGGGGCCAACGTCCTGACTTTC.

The CDR3 protein is CASSSPLTRGAFF. CDR3 DNA sequence: TGTGCCAGCAGTTCGCCTTTGACCCGGGGAGCTTTCTTT. The V and J genes are TRBV6-2 or TRBV6-3 and TRBJ1-1; D remains ambiguous. The germline CDR1 and CDR2 sequences are MNHEY and SVGEGT. The CDR3 has 13 residues. Trimming stripped 4 bases from V and 10 bases from J, with 16 bases between.

A single count supports this clone. The rearrangement links TRBV4-1 to TRBJ2-2; a possible D gene is TRBD1 (7 bases). V was cut by 1 base and J by 5 bases, with 17 bases left in between. Germline CDR1 is MGHRA and CDR2 is YSYEKL. There are 17 residues in the CDR3. CDR3 nucleotides: TGCGCCAGCAGCCAAGTCAGTCAACAGGGGAGGACCGGGGAGCTGTTTTTT. Amino acids: CASSQVSQQGRTGELFF.

In DNA form, the CDR3 reads TGTGCCAGCAGGGAGGATAATCAGCCCCAGCATTTT. Translated: CASREDNQPQHF. The chain employs TRBV12-3 or TRBV12-4 and TRBJ1-5; D remains ambiguous. The CDR3 is 12 amino acids. Trimming pared 6 bases from V and 4 bases from J, leaving 7 bases between.

The chain links TRBV30 to TRBJ1-2; D is undetermined. CDR3 size: 15 residues. Between the trimmed V and J ends, which lost 0 bases and 8 bases, there was a span of 19 bases. Germline assignment: CDR1 GTSNPN and CDR2 SVGIG (reference sequence). The CDR3 region is CAWSVQLGSQRGYTF. The CDR3 DNA reads as TGTGCCTGGAGTGTACAACTAGGTTCCCAGAGGGGCTACACCTTC.

The chain has TRBV7-9 and TRBJ1-1, with D unclear. The V gene's germline CDR1 is SEHNR and CDR2 FQNEAQ (reference sequence). V dropped 4 bases and J dropped 4 bases, with 13 bases sitting between them. This CDR3 is 14 amino acids long. The CDR3 coding sequence is TGTGCCAGCAGCTCGGATGAGGAAATCACTGAAGCTTTCTTT. Amino acid sequence: CASSSDEEITEAFF.

The chain has TRBV6-5 and TRBJ2-7, with TRBD1 matching 9 bases. There are 14 residues in the CDR3. Germline V lookup: CDR1 MNHEY, CDR2 SVGAGI. With V trimmed by 8 bases and J by 0 bases, 5 bases remained unmatched. CDR3: CASQGQGGSYEQYF. CDR3 nucleotide sequence: TGTGCCAGCCAGGGACAGGGAGGCTCCTACGAGCAGTACTTC.

This chain links TRBV7-2 with TRBJ1-3, with TRBD1 as a possible D gene (6 bases). CDR3 size: 15 residues. Trimming shortened V by 1 base and J by 5 bases, and 12 bases separated the two germline ends. Germline CDR1 SGHTA, CDR2 FQGNSA. The CDR3 nucleotides are TGTGCCAGCAGCTTAGGGCAGGGGCAAAGAAACACCATATATTTT. As protein: CASSLGQGQRNTIYF.

The table lists this clone with a few counts. The chain recombines TRBV7-9 with TRBJ1-1, with D possibly being TRBD1 (5 bases). The length of the CDR3 is 14 residues. V lost 5 bases and J lost 2, with 12 bases in between. CDR1 and CDR2 (germline): SEHNR, FQNEAQ (reference sequence). The CDR3, as DNA: TGTGCCAGCAGCGGGGGAGGCATTAACACTGAAGCTTTCTTT. As protein: CASSGGGINTEAFF.